Each of the 9 T cell receptor beta chains below was sequenced from the same sample in a study of blood T cell repertoires in COVID-19. Clones were sequenced by immunoSEQ multiplex PCR, and TCRdb holds only the in-frame ones, with some missing. The data hold roughly 250,000 clones, with roughly 85% observed a single time. The sample comprised peripheral blood. The receptors were sampled from a man aged 35-49 years with acute or convalescent COVID-19.

The chain is built from TRBV12-3 or TRBV12-4 and TRBJ1-2; D is possibly TRBD1 (6 bases). V was cut by 3 bases and J by 7 bases, with 12 bases left in between. The CDR3 spans 13 residues. This CDR3 reads CASSLMGASGYTF. The CDR3 DNA follows: TGTGCCAGCAGTTTGATGGGGGCGAGTGGCTACACCTTC.

This clone has a single count. V usage is TRBV29-1 and J usage is TRBJ1-2, with D perhaps TRBD1 (5 bases). The CDR3 runs to 12 residues. Germline CDR1 SQVTM, CDR2 ANQGSEA. V was pared by 4 bases and J by 4 bases, with 10 bases between. The CDR3 sequence is CSVVDRLYGYTF. The CDR3 DNA reads as TGCAGCGTTGTTGACAGACTCTATGGCTACACCTTC.

The rearrangement uses TRBV18 and TRBJ1-5, with D maybe TRBD1 (5 bases). This CDR3 contains 18 residues. Trimming cost V 4 bases and J 6 bases, with 25 bases left between them. Germline V gene data show CDR1 as KGHSH and CDR2 as LQKENI. This chain's CDR3 is CASSLISGSPTVGQPQHF. In DNA, the CDR3 is TGTGCCAGCTCACTAATCTCAGGGTCACCTACCGTCGGTCAGCCCCAGCATTTT.

The rearrangement uses TRBV27 and TRBJ1-4; D perhaps matches TRBD1 (6 bases). Germline V gives CDR1 MNHEY, CDR2 SMNVEV (reference sequence). V was cut by 7 bases and J by 6 bases, with 9 bases left in between. This CDR3 contains 12 residues. The CDR3, as DNA: TGTGCCAGCACCACAGGGCATGAAAAACTGTTTTTT. Residues: CASTTGHEKLFF.

This chain links TRBV3-1 (or the pseudogene TRBV3-2) with TRBJ2-2, with a weak D call TRBD1 (5 bases). Looked up from germline, CDR1 is LGHDT and CDR2 is YNNKEL (reference sequence). The ends were cut back, 4 bases at V and 1 base at J, with 13 bases in the middle. The CDR3 covers 16 residues. CDR3 region: CASSLLGAENTGELFF. As DNA, the CDR3 is TGTGCCAGCAGCCTGCTAGGGGCGGAGAACACCGGGGAGCTGTTTTTT.

The CDR3 sequence: CASSGRGRTDTQYF. The CDR3 bases are TGTGCCAGCAGTGGCAGGGGAAGGACAGATACGCAGTATTTT. The chain employs TRBV25-1 and TRBJ2-3; tentative D call: TRBD1 (6 bases). Per the germline V gene, CDR1 is MGHDK and CDR2 is SYGVNS. Trimming pared 4 bases from V and 3 bases from J, leaving 11 bases between. The CDR3 spans 14 residues.

V usage is TRBV2 and J usage is TRBJ2-2, with 8 bases lining up with TRBD2. With 11 bases clipped from V and 6 bases from J, the junction kept 11 bases outside the gene matches. This CDR3 has 14 residues. Germline values: CDR1 SNHLY, CDR2 FYNNEI. CDR3 nucleotide sequence: TGTGCCCGCCGGGGGGGGCAGTGCGCCGGGGAGCTGTTTTTT. Protein product: CARRGGQCAGELFF.

The chain uses TRBV9 and TRBJ2-3; 8 bases line up with TRBD1. Per germline, CDR1 SGDLS and CDR2 YYNGEE. The CDR3 is made up of 12 amino acids. V dropped 0 bases and J dropped 14; count of bases not matched to a gene: 5. The CDR3 DNA is TGTGCCAGCAGCGTAGAGGACAGGGAACCGTATTTT. This sequence encodes CASSVEDREPYF.

This clone was found once. This rearrangement joins TRBV2 to TRBJ1-3; D is unclear. V lost 2 bases, J lost 2 bases, and 7 bases lay in between. This CDR3 has 14 amino acids. The germline V gene has CDR1 SNHLY and CDR2 FYNNEI. This CDR3 reads CASSERGTGNTIYF. The CDR3 nucleotides read TGTGCCAGCAGTGAACGGGGTACTGGAAACACCATATATTTT.